The entry below describes one TCR beta chain. The junction and the germline gene differ at one end; a read error may be behind it. The record originates from a study of blood T cell repertoires in COVID-19. Sequencing was performed with immunoSEQ multiplex PCR; in TCRdb, only in-frame clones are kept and a portion is missing. The sample includes about 270,000 clones, 86% of them seen just once. The CDR3 sequence is 14 residues long. Per the germline V gene, CDR1 is SSHAT and CDR2 is FNYEAQ (reference sequence). The rearrangement joins TRBV7-7 to TRBJ2-7, with 9 nucleotides matching TRBD1. This TCR came from a woman aged 55-70 years who had recovered from COVID-19. The sample taken for sequencing was peripheral blood. DNA for the CDR3: TGTGCTAGCAGCTTGGACAGGGGCAGCCACGAGCAGTACTTC. It codes for CASSLDRGSHEQYF.